Listed here are 26 T cell receptor beta chains from one sample, sequenced in a study of CD8+ T cells in alopecia areata. Treatment defined: oral pan-JAK inhibitor, 5-10 mg twice daily. Sequencing templates came from extracted RNA that was reverse transcribed into cDNA. Using immunoSEQ multiplex PCR, the repertoire was profiled, and TCRdb retains in-frame clones only, with some absent. The sample lists under 300,000 clones, 60% seen once, with 0.93% in the top ten. This specimen consisted of CD4+ T cells sorted from blood, obtained at approximately week 52, from a patient treated with tofacitinib. The receptors shown here come from a human donor with alopecia areata.

This rearrangement joins TRBV6-5 to TRBJ1-5, with 9 bases lining up with TRBD1. There are 14 residues in the CDR3. Germline V CDR1 and CDR2: MNHEY, SVGAGI. V lost 6 bases and J lost 2; bases outside the gene matches: 2. The CDR3 reads CASRRDRGNQPQHF. The DNA for the CDR3 is TGTGCCAGCAGACGGGACAGGGGCAATCAGCCCCAGCATTTT.

The table lists this clone with a count of one. This sequence joins TRBV29-1 and TRBJ1-2; D is unclear. V was cut by 3 bases and J by 7 bases, with 6 bases left in between. Germline CDR1 reads SQVTM; CDR2 reads ANQGSEA. The CDR3 covers 10 residues. The CDR3 DNA reads TGCAGCGTTGATATGGGTGGCTACACCTTC. Its translation is CSVDMGGYTF.

J is TRBJ2-3 and V is TRBV4-1; D may match TRBD1 or TRBD2 (5 bases each). The germline V gene has CDR1 MGHRA and CDR2 YSYEKL. Trimming stripped 4 bases from V and 6 bases from J, with 17 bases between. CDR3 length: 15 residues. The CDR3 region is CASSLPGQGFDTQYF. DNA of the CDR3: TGCGCCAGCAGCCTGCCGGGGCAGGGTTTCGATACGCAGTATTTT.

The rearrangement uses TRBV30 and TRBJ2-2; perhaps TRBD2 as D (6 bases). Trimming took off 6 bases at V and 7 bases at J, with 15 bases between the two ends. The CDR3 spans 13 residues. Germline lookup yields CDR1 GTSNPN and CDR2 SVGIG (reference sequence). Here the CDR3 reads CACTDLGGGELFF. The DNA of the CDR3 is TGTGCCTGCACCGATTTGGGGGGCGGGGAGCTGTTTTTT.

The chain couples TRBV5-4 to TRBJ1-2; D gene ambiguous. Looked up from germline, CDR1 is SGHNT and CDR2 is YYREEE (reference sequence). Trimming took 3 bases from V and 2 from J, leaving 8 bases between them. The CDR3 has 13 amino acids. CDR3 bases: TGTGCCAGCAGCTCGGGGAGGAACTATGGCTACACCTTC. Translated: CASSSGRNYGYTF.

V gene TRBV9 combines with J gene TRBJ1-6, with no clear D. The CDR3 loop spans 12 amino acids. The germline V and J ends were trimmed by 0 bases and 10 bases, with 5 bases remaining between them. CDR1 and CDR2 from the germline V gene are SGDLS and YYNGEE. CDR3 region: CASSVDPSPLHF. For the CDR3, the DNA is TGTGCCAGCAGCGTAGATCCCTCACCCCTCCACTTT.

The gene calls are TRBV9 and TRBJ1-2, with D possibly being TRBD1 (6 bases). This CDR3 has 14 amino acids. V lost 2 bases, J lost 5 bases, and 13 bases lay in between. Germline V gene lookup returns CDR1 SGDLS and CDR2 YYNGEE. CDR3 residues: CASSVETGGYGYTF. The CDR3 coding sequence is TGTGCCAGCAGCGTCGAGACAGGCGGATATGGCTACACCTTC.

This clone has just a few counts. The same CDR3 also results from other DNA sequences found in this sample. The chain links TRBV19 to TRBJ2-3; D gene unclear. Germline assignment: CDR1 LNHDA and CDR2 SQIVND (reference sequence). The V and J ends lost 5 bases and 0 bases respectively, with 6 bases between them. This CDR3 is built from 13 residues. In DNA, the CDR3 is TGTGCCAGTAGTCTGGAGAGCACAGATACGCAGTATTTT. It specifies CASSLESTDTQYF.

This clone was found once. The V call is TRBV9, the J call TRBJ2-5; possible D gene TRBD2, 6 bases. The ends were cut back, 0 bases at V and 4 bases at J, with 13 bases in the middle. The germline gives CDR1 SGDLS, CDR2 YYNGEE. The CDR3 length is 15 residues. This CDR3 is CASSVGTVGGETQYF. In nucleotides, the CDR3 is TGTGCCAGCAGCGTAGGTACTGTGGGGGGAGAGACCCAGTACTTC.

The V and J genes are TRBV5-1 and TRBJ2-5; D gene ambiguous. The CDR3 is 13 amino acids. Germline CDR1 reads SGHRS; CDR2 reads YFSETQ. The V end lost 0 bases, the J end lost 5 bases, and 8 bases lay between the germline ends. CDR3 DNA: TGCGCCAGCAGCTTGGCCTTTGGTGAGACCCAGTACTTC. Amino acid sequence: CASSLAFGETQYF.

The chain joins TRBV15 to TRBJ2-5, with D perhaps matching TRBD1 (7 bases). V lost 3 bases to trimming and J lost 4 bases, with 12 bases between them. CDR3 size: 14 residues. The V gene's germline CDR1 is LNHNV and CDR2 YYDKDF (reference sequence). The CDR3 nucleotides read TGTGCCACCAGCAGGAGGAGGGGGCCAGAGACCCAGTACTTC. This gives the protein CATSRRRGPETQYF.

This clone was seen a few times. This chain connects TRBV4-1 to TRBJ1-5; D call uncertain. Germline CDR1 reads MGHRA; CDR2 reads YSYEKL. V gave up 5 bases and J gave up 0 bases, with 11 bases separating them. This CDR3 has 15 residues. This chain's CDR3 is CASSGRVVSNQPQHF. The CDR3 bases are TGCGCCAGCAGCGGGAGGGTAGTTAGCAATCAGCCCCAGCATTTT.

This clone was picked up one time. This chain links TRBV27 with TRBJ1-6; maybe TRBD1 (6 bases). CDR1 is MNHEY and CDR2 is SMNVEV in the germline V gene (reference sequence). The CDR3 contains 15 residues. Deletions cut 6 bases from V and 13 bases from J, with 22 bases between. The CDR3: CASSRGERAQGPLHF. The CDR3 region has the DNA TGTGCCAGCAGCAGGGGTGAAAGGGCCCAGGGGCCCCTCCACTTT.

The rearrangement links TRBV6-5 to TRBJ1-6, with D tentatively TRBD1 (5 bases). The V and J ends lost 1 base and 7 bases respectively, with 11 bases between them. Germline CDR1 MNHEY, CDR2 SVGAGI. The CDR3 sequence is 15 residues long. CDR3 sequence: CASSYWERGNSPLHF. In DNA, the CDR3 is TGTGCCAGCAGTTACTGGGAAAGGGGCAATTCACCCCTCCACTTT.

The CDR3: CAIWTGNYGYTF. DNA of the CDR3: TGTGCCATATGGACGGGTAACTATGGCTACACCTTC. The chain links TRBV6-5 to TRBJ1-2; D unclear. The V end lost 10 bases, the J end lost 1 base, and 10 bases lay between the germline ends. Germline V gene data show CDR1 as MNHEY and CDR2 as SVGAGI. The CDR3 spans 12 residues.

This clone appeared once. J is TRBJ2-3 and V is TRBV6-5, with D possibly being TRBD2 (6 bases). This CDR3 contains 14 residues. Looked up from germline, CDR1 is MNHEY and CDR2 is SVGAGI. The V end was cut by 5 bases, the J end by 0 bases, with 9 bases between. The DNA for the CDR3 is TGTGCCAGCAGTCCCGGGACTAGCACAGATACGCAGTATTTT. Encoded protein: CASSPGTSTDTQYF.

The CDR3 DNA is TGCGCCAGCAGCCAGTTTACTAGCGGTGTCGGCACAGATACGCAGTATTTT. Its protein product is CASSQFTSGVGTDTQYF. The chain has TRBV4-3 and TRBJ2-3, with 8 nucleotides matching TRBD2. With V trimmed by 3 bases and J by 1 base, 9 bases remained unmatched. The length of the CDR3 is 17 residues. Germline CDR1 and CDR2: LGHNA and YSLEER.

The table lists this clone with a count of one. The V call is TRBV7-2, the J call TRBJ2-5, with a possible D match to TRBD2 (7 bases). Germline CDR1 SGHTA, CDR2 FQGNSA. The CDR3 has 15 amino acids. V was clipped by 3 bases and J by 4 bases, with 15 bases between them. CDR3 coding DNA: TGTGCCAGCAGCTTCCTACGGGGGGCCGGAGAGACCCAGTACTTC. Protein: CASSFLRGAGETQYF.

This clone has a single count. The rearrangement links TRBV25-1 to TRBJ2-1; a weak D match, TRBD1 (6 bases). In germline, CDR1 is MGHDK, CDR2 SYGVNS. V was cut by 4 bases and J by 6 bases, with 10 bases left in between. This CDR3 has 13 residues. CDR3 loop: CASSGKGGNEQFF. In nucleotides, the CDR3 is TGTGCCAGCAGTGGCAAAGGGGGCAATGAGCAGTTCTTC.

The V and J genes are TRBV12-5 and TRBJ1-1, with D unresolved. Germline V gene data show CDR1 as LGHNT and CDR2 as FRNRAP. The length of the CDR3 is 14 residues. Trimming took off 1 base at V and 11 bases at J, with 17 bases between the two ends. CDR3 sequence: CASGLADRPTGAFF. The CDR3 coding sequence is TGTGCTAGTGGTTTGGCGGACCGACCAACTGGGGCTTTCTTT.

This clone occurred once. V is TRBV29-1 and J is TRBJ2-5, with D perhaps TRBD1 (6 bases). Germline CDR1 is SQVTM and CDR2 is ANQGSEA. This CDR3 spans 13 amino acids. V gave up 6 bases and J gave up 2 bases, with 13 bases separating them. The chain's CDR3 is CSVQGTQQETQYF. CDR3 nucleotide sequence: TGCAGCGTCCAAGGGACACAACAAGAGACCCAGTACTTC.

The chain has TRBV2 and TRBJ2-7; no reliable D call. Trimming stripped 7 bases from V and 0 bases from J, with 7 bases between. This CDR3 comprises 12 residues. The germline gives CDR1 SNHLY, CDR2 FYNNEI. CDR3 region: CASNGDSYEQYF. As DNA, the CDR3 is TGTGCCAGCAATGGGGACTCCTACGAGCAGTACTTC.

This sequence joins TRBV30 and TRBJ2-4, with TRBD1 matching over 8 bases. Trimming removed 2 bases from V and 8 bases from J; junction bases left unmatched: 5. The V gene's germline CDR1 is GTSNPN and CDR2 SVGIG (reference sequence). This CDR3 region has 13 residues. CDR3 loop: CAWSYGQGHIQYF. The CDR3 coding sequence is TGTGCCTGGAGTTATGGACAGGGACACATTCAGTACTTC. The entire variable domain, with the rest obtained from reference TRBV30 and TRBJ2-4, is as follows: SQTIHQWPATLVQPVGSPLSLECTVEGTSNPNLYWYRQAAGRGLQLLFYSVGIGQISSEVPQNLSASRPQDRQFILSSKKLLLSDSGFYLCAWSYGQGHIQYFGAGTRLSVL.

This clone has just one count. The rearrangement uses TRBV7-9 and TRBJ2-7, with a possible D match to TRBD2 (6 bases). Germline CDR1 reads SEHNR; CDR2 reads FQNEAQ (reference sequence). Trimming removed 1 base from V and 1 base from J, with 8 bases in between. The CDR3 sequence is 14 residues long. CDR3 protein: CASSLDGSSYEQYF. The CDR3 nucleotides read TGTGCCAGCAGCTTAGACGGGAGTTCCTACGAGCAGTACTTC.

Here the CDR3 reads CSVGQGSYEQYF. Here the CDR3 DNA reads TGCAGCGTTGGACAGGGGTCCTACGAGCAGTACTTC. The chain employs TRBV29-1 and TRBJ2-5, with 8 bases lining up with TRBD1. Matching the DNA end better, TRBJ2-7 makes the J call doubtful. The germline V gene has CDR1 SQVTM and CDR2 ANQGSEA. The CDR3 spans 12 residues.

V and J are TRBV9 and TRBJ2-3; either TRBD1 or TRBD2 may fit D (5 bases each). V lost 4 bases to trimming and J lost 1 base, with 7 bases between them. Germline-derived CDR1 and CDR2 are SGDLS and YYNGEE. The CDR3 has 13 amino acids. In nucleotides, the CDR3 is TGTGCCAGCAGCTGGGGACGCACAGATACGCAGTATTTT. It yields the protein CASSWGRTDTQYF.